This record covers a single T cell receptor (beta chain). What this receptor recognizes is not known. No base quality information exists; no much larger clone differs at one position. These data come from a study of blood T cell repertoires in COVID-19 (dated by TCRdb to 2018 to 2021). Describing the broader study: Samples from collaborators originated in the United States, Italy and Spain and spanned both the acute and convalescent phases of COVID-19. The material from the prospective study consisted of cDNA or gDNA derived from T cells, B-cell-depleted T cells, or PBMCs. Subjects who had been exposed to COVID-19, were actively infected with it, or had recovered from it provided the deeply sampled blood TCRbeta repertoires that made up the dataset. The repertoires were released in a freely available public database meant as a resource for research on the immune response to SARS-CoV-2. The samples were drawn from the first 160 participants of the ongoing ImmuneRACE study and from 1,254 subjects provided by 6 global collaborators. The sample metadata nearly always contained a de-identified subject ID, COVID-19 status, age in years and sex. Where available, HLA class I and class II types were obtained from metadata supplied by the sample provider rather than from assay-based typing. Results the study describes overall, beyond this receptor: The amount of clinical and demographic metadata varied by source and participant and was provided uncurated.

Per the germline V gene (reference sequence), LGHDT is the CDR1 and YNNKEL is the CDR2. The CDR3 spans 13 residues, from the cysteine through the phenylalanine. This entry keeps only the CDR3 DNA: 39 bases, framed from base 1. Cut back by 7 bases and 3 bases, the V and J ends lie 12 bases apart. In the prospective study, participants were roughly 18 to 100 years old, resided in 24 geographic areas of the United States, and were enrolled through a virtual design. To assign participants to cohorts, the prospective study relied on clinical history that participants themselves reported in a screening survey and a study questionnaire. For ImmuneRACE Cohort 3, a participant was defined as recovered based on two consecutive negative NP/OP PCR tests, clearance by a healthcare professional, or resolution of symptoms. Mobile phlebotomists in the prospective study collected whole blood, serum and a nasopharyngeal or oropharyngeal swab from every participant. Over a roughly two-month period, participants in the prospective study had the option of providing additional blood draws and questionnaires. Before DNA extraction, prospective study blood samples were shipped either frozen or at room temperature.

The immunoSEQ Assay, a bias-controlled multiplex PCR, was used to amplify TCRbeta CDR3 regions from genomic DNA. On the study's bioinformatics: Within the assay, amplification of reference gene primers was used to estimate how many nucleated cells each sample contained. Sequence reads were collapsed and filtered to measure the absolute abundance of every unique TCRbeta CDR3 rearrangement. For each sample, productive Simpson clonality was calculated as the square root of Simpson's diversity index over productive rearrangements. The immuneACCESS repertoire file appears here via TCRdb, limited to in-frame rearrangements. These files lack a portion of the clones; in checked studies, under half of the deficit traces to unresolved V genes, and the cause of the others is not known. That table gives V, J and clone size, and the DNA gave D and trimming. The sample data list more than 150,000 clones, and more than 75% of these were observed just once. The ten largest clones take up 15% to 20% of the sample.

The sequenced material came from PBMCs or T cells enriched from blood (not recorded which). This TCR was recovered from a woman aged 45-60 years who had recovered from COVID-19. Recombination connected TRBV3-1 (or the pseudogene TRBV3-2) to TRBJ1-1; the D segment cannot be called with confidence. The CDR3 region reads CASISRYYTEAFF. The bases read TGTGCCAGCATCTCGAGGTATTACACTGAAGCTTTCTTT.